This is a list of T cell receptor beta chains from one sample in a study of cytomegalovirus exposure and HLA in healthy donors. Assay used: immunoSEQ multiplex PCR; TCRdb lists only in-frame clones, some missing. The sample consists of roughly 97,000 clones, around 9.6% of them appearing once. What was sequenced was PBMCs. The receptors come from a man in his fifties in good health and CMV-seropositive. The CDR3 runs from the conserved cysteine through the conserved F or W. Each record gives: clone size, V gene, CDR3 length, D gene, J gene, CDR3 protein, CDR3 DNA. The D gene is left open where the match is weak. The size entry is marked missing in some rows and otherwise reads once, few, many or a size class.

>-|TRBV11-3|16|-|TRBJ2-3
CASSLVAGSSTDTQYF
TGTGCCAGCAGCTTAGTGGCGGGGTCTAGCACAGATACGCAGTATTTT
>-|TRBV6-5|15|-|TRBJ1-2
CASSYSEAGKYGYTF
TGTGCCAGCAGTTACTCTGAGGCAGGGAAGTATGGCTACACCTTC
>-|TRBV18|13|-|TRBJ1-5
CASLSSFSQPQHF
TGTGCCAGCCTTAGCTCCTTCAGTCAGCCCCAGCATTTT
>-|TRBV27|15|-|TRBJ1-6
CASSFGSSYNSPLHF
TGTGCCAGCAGTTTTGGGAGCTCCTATAATTCACCCCTCCACTTT
>few|TRBV2|15|TRBD1|TRBJ2-1
CASSPDRGRVNEQFF
TGTGCCAGCAGCCCCGACAGGGGGCGCGTCAATGAGCAGTTCTTC
>few|TRBV7-6|16|TRBD2|TRBJ2-3
CASSSRLAGYTDTQYF
TGTGCCAGCAGCTCAAGACTAGCGGGCTACACAGATACGCAGTATTTT
>few|TRBV30|13|-|TRBJ1-5
CAWSAGHDQPQHF
TGTGCCTGGAGTGCAGGACATGATCAGCCCCAGCATTTT
>few|TRBV28|19|TRBD2|TRBJ2-2
CASSLPWPGGRTNTGELFF
TGTGCCAGCAGTTTGCCCTGGCCGGGCGGGAGGACGAACACCGGGGAGCTGTTTTTT
>-|TRBV6-1|14|TRBD1|TRBJ1-2
CASSLRQGADGYTF
TGTGCCAGCAGTCTTCGCCAGGGGGCAGATGGCTACACCTTC
>-|TRBV5-1|14|TRBD2|TRBJ2-1
CASSREGPYNEQFF
TGCGCCAGCAGTCGGGAGGGCCCCTACAATGAGCAGTTCTTC
>-|TRBV18|14|TRBD1|TRBJ2-7
CASSLDRSSYEQYF
TGTGCCAGCTCACTGGACAGGAGCTCCTACGAGCAGTACTTC
>-|TRBV30|13|-|TRBJ2-7
CAWSPSQFYEQYF
TGTGCCTGGAGTCCCAGTCAGTTCTACGAGCAGTACTTC
>few|TRBV6-5|11|-|TRBJ2-1
CASSRAKEQFF
TGTGCCAGCAGCCGAGCTAAGGAGCAGTTCTTC
>-|TRBV19|16|TRBD1|TRBJ1-5
CASKGGQGGSNQPQHF
TGTGCCAGTAAGGGCGGACAGGGAGGGAGCAATCAGCCCCAGCATTTT
>few|TRBV18|16|TRBD1|TRBJ1-1
CASSPRRTGDNVEAFF
TGTGCCAGCTCACCCAGACGGACAGGGGATAATGTTGAAGCTTTCTTT
>few|TRBV13|15|-|TRBJ2-2
CASSPWGVNTGELFF
TGTGCCAGCAGCCCCTGGGGAGTTAACACCGGGGAGCTGTTTTTT
>few|TRBV4-2|16|TRBD1|TRBJ1-5
CASSQDSGTGDQPQHF
TGTGCCAGCAGCCAAGATTCCGGGACAGGGGATCAGCCCCAGCATTTT
>few|TRBV2|14|-|TRBJ2-5
CASSRTQGGETQYF
TGTGCCAGCAGCCGGACACAGGGTGGAGAGACCCAGTACTTC
>few|TRBV9|13|-|TRBJ1-1
CASSATAGTEAFF
TGTGCCAGCAGCGCGACAGCGGGCACTGAAGCTTTCTTT
>-|TRBV7-2|14|TRBD1|TRBJ2-7
CASRTGQGPYEQYF
TGTGCCAGCAGAACAGGACAGGGCCCCTACGAGCAGTACTTC
>few|TRBV18|15|TRBD1|TRBJ2-7
CASSSDRGDSYEQYF
TGTGCCAGCTCGTCCGACAGGGGCGATTCCTACGAGCAGTACTTC
>-|TRBV14|14|-|TRBJ2-5
CASSQEGGLETQYF
TGTGCCAGCAGCCAAGAAGGAGGGTTAGAGACCCAGTACTTC
>-|TRBV13|18|TRBD1|TRBJ2-3
CASSPGQGAGVGTDTQYF
TGTGCCAGCAGCCCCGGACAGGGGGCTGGGGTAGGCACAGATACGCAGTATTTT
>few|TRBV6-5|16|-|TRBJ2-7
CASSSSQGASSYEQYF
TGTGCCAGCAGTTCGTCTCAGGGCGCGAGCTCCTACGAGCAGTACTTC
>few|TRBV30|17|-|TRBJ2-7
CAWSPQGGGLAGREQYF
TGTGCCTGGAGTCCCCAGGGAGGGGGCCTAGCGGGTCGCGAGCAGTACTTC
>few|TRBV5-1|19|TRBD2|TRBJ2-3
CASSSIGTSGRPSTDTQYF
TGCGCCAGCAGCTCGATTGGGACTAGCGGGAGGCCAAGCACAGATACGCAGTATTTT
>-|TRBV18|15|-|TRBJ1-4
CASSLGVQGSEKLFF
TGTGCCAGCTCCCTTGGGGTGCAAGGGAGTGAAAAACTGTTTTTT
>few|TRBV30|14|-|TRBJ1-4
CAWSQAYVGEKLFF
TGTGCCTGGAGTCAGGCTTATGTGGGCGAAAAACTGTTTTTT
>few|TRBV2|13|TRBD1|TRBJ1-6
CASSRTGESPLHF
TGTGCCAGCAGTCGGACAGGGGAGTCACCCCTCCACTTT
>few|TRBV19|17|-|TRBJ1-1
CASSIVRGARGNTEAFF
TGTGCCAGTAGTATAGTTCGGGGGGCGCGAGGGAACACTGAAGCTTTCTTT
>few|TRBV30|13|-|TRBJ1-2
CAWGRRANYGYTF
TGTGCCTGGGGTAGGAGAGCTAACTATGGCTACACCTTC
>-|TRBV5-1|15|-|TRBJ2-1
CASSQGDWGINEQFF
TGCGCCAGCAGCCAAGGGGATTGGGGAATTAATGAGCAGTTCTTC
>-|TRBV7-8|12|TRBD1|TRBJ1-1
CASSLKTGEAFF
TGTGCCAGCAGCTTAAAGACAGGGGAAGCTTTCTTT
>few|TRBV30|16|TRBD2|TRBJ2-2
CAWRISGTSGSGELFF
TGTGCCTGGAGAATAAGTGGGACTAGCGGGTCCGGGGAGCTGTTTTTT
>few|TRBV19|14|TRBD1|TRBJ2-5
CASSSGTGQETQYF
TGTGCCAGTAGCTCCGGGACAGGTCAAGAGACCCAGTACTTC
>-|TRBV2|13|TRBD1|TRBJ1-2
CASSTGDVGGYTF
TGTGCCAGCAGCACAGGGGATGTTGGTGGCTACACCTTC
>-|TRBV27|17|TRBD2|TRBJ2-1
CASRLKAGTSGSNEQFF
TGTGCCAGCAGATTAAAAGCCGGGACTAGCGGGAGCAATGAGCAGTTCTTC
>few|TRBV5-1|17|TRBD2|TRBJ2-3
CASSLARLAGVTDTQYF
TGCGCCAGCAGCTTGGCGCGCCTAGCGGGAGTCACAGATACGCAGTATTTT
>many|TRBV4-2|16|-|TRBJ2-1
CASSQDWPGNYNEQFF
TGTGCCAGCAGCCAAGATTGGCCAGGTAATTACAATGAGCAGTTCTTC
>many|TRBV6-6|11|-|TRBJ1-1
CASKREGRTFF
TGTGCCAGCAAAAGGGAGGGGAGAACTTTCTTT
>few|TRBV6-5|14|-|TRBJ1-1
CASSYIPDSIQAFF
TGTGCCAGCAGTTACATCCCCGACAGTATCCAAGCTTTCTTT
>few|TRBV18|13|-|TRBJ2-5
CASSPTGQETQYF
TGTGCCAGCTCACCGACGGGCCAAGAGACCCAGTACTTC
>-|TRBV27|15|TRBD1|TRBJ1-1
CASSPRQGLNTEAFF
TGTGCCAGCAGTCCCCGACAGGGATTGAACACTGAAGCTTTCTTT
>-|TRBV4-2|16|-|TRBJ2-5
CASSQGGPAGQETQYF
TGTGCCAGCAGCCAAGGTGGGCCAGCGGGCCAAGAGACCCAGTACTTC
>-|TRBV5-4|15|TRBD1|TRBJ2-5
CASSSPQGASEAQYF
TGTGCCAGCAGTAGCCCGCAGGGGGCTAGTGAGGCCCAGTACTTC
>-|TRBV28|16|-|TRBJ2-6
CASSLLQGAGANVLTF
TGTGCCAGCAGTTTACTTCAGGGTGCTGGGGCCAACGTCCTGACTTTC
>-|TRBV29-1|16|TRBD2|TRBJ2-1
CSVAGLAGGPYNEQFF
TGCAGCGTTGCAGGACTAGCGGGAGGCCCCTACAATGAGCAGTTCTTC
>-|TRBV29-1|16|TRBD2|TRBJ2-7
CSVYHRDASGNYEQYF
TGCAGCGTTTACCACCGGGACGCTAGCGGCAACTACGAGCAGTACTTC
>few|TRBV18|16|TRBD2|TRBJ2-2
CASSPLLASNTGELFF
TGTGCCAGCTCACCCCTACTAGCGTCGAACACCGGGGAGCTGTTTTTT
>few|TRBV10-3|13|-|TRBJ1-2
CAISEGQGRGYTF
TGTGCCATCAGTGAGGGCCAGGGGCGAGGCTACACCTTC
>-|TRBV7-2|13|-|TRBJ1-1
CASSLAPGTEAFF
TGTGCCAGCAGCTTAGCCCCGGGGACTGAAGCTTTCTTT
>-|TRBV10-3|15|TRBD2|TRBJ2-1
CAISLTSGNYNEQFF
TGTGCCATCAGTTTGACTAGCGGGAACTACAATGAGCAGTTCTTC
>few|TRBV7-9|16|TRBD2|TRBJ2-1
CASSSETSGSRGEQFF
TGTGCCAGCAGCTCCGAGACTAGCGGGAGTCGGGGTGAGCAGTTCTTC
>-|TRBV27|15|-|TRBJ2-1
CASSFFPVSYNEQFF
TGTGCCAGCAGTTTCTTCCCAGTATCCTACAATGAGCAGTTCTTC
>few|TRBV19|14|TRBD2|TRBJ2-7
CASSLGGLDYEQYF
TGTGCCAGTAGTTTAGGCGGACTAGACTACGAGCAGTACTTC
>-|TRBV10-3|13|-|TRBJ2-1
CAISAGEVNEQFF
TGTGCCATCAGTGCGGGAGAGGTAAATGAGCAGTTCTTC
>-|TRBV2|13|-|TRBJ1-2
CVSSLGQDYGYTF
TGTGTCAGCAGTTTGGGACAAGACTATGGCTACACCTTC
>-|TRBV7-9|15|-|TRBJ2-1
CASSLARVTYNEQFF
TGTGCCAGCAGCTTAGCCAGGGTTACGTACAATGAGCAGTTCTTC
>few|TRBV6-1|13|-|TRBJ1-3
CASTSGPKDTIYF
TGTGCCAGCACCTCAGGGCCTAAGGACACCATATATTTT